This record concerns one TCR beta chain sequence. Its antigen is currently unknown. There are 14 residues in the CDR3. Germline CDR1 reads DFQATT; CDR2 reads SNEGSKA (reference sequence). Between the trimmed V and J ends, which lost 5 bases and 3 bases, there was a span of 16 bases. The sample is drawn from a study of CD8 T cells in Susac syndrome. Sequencing of TCR beta was carried out in blood CD8+ and CD4+ T cells. Patients with stable or active relapsing-remitting disease, all of them treatment-naive, made up the multiple sclerosis controls. Overall study findings and caveats: The study's TCR sequencing and HLA analysis covered a relatively small number of individuals, and the study acknowledged this.

With random hexamers, about 0.45 to 1 ug RNA was reverse transcribed. immunoSEQ multiplex PCR amplified TCR beta CDR3 across 54 Vbeta, 13 Jbeta. One entry per CDR3 protein results from TCRdb running MiXCR on the immunoSEQ multiplex PCR reads. The sample lists 300,000 to 350,000 distinct CDR3 sequences, about 90% occurring once. The V and J genes are TRBV20-1 and TRBJ1-2, with TRBD1 as a possible D gene (5 bases). This TCR derives from a human donor with multiple sclerosis. Input material: CD4+ T cells from PBMCs. CDR3 sequence (DNA): TGCAGTGCTCCTAGAGGGGCAGACGACTATGGCTACACCTTC. This encodes CSAPRGADDYGYTF.